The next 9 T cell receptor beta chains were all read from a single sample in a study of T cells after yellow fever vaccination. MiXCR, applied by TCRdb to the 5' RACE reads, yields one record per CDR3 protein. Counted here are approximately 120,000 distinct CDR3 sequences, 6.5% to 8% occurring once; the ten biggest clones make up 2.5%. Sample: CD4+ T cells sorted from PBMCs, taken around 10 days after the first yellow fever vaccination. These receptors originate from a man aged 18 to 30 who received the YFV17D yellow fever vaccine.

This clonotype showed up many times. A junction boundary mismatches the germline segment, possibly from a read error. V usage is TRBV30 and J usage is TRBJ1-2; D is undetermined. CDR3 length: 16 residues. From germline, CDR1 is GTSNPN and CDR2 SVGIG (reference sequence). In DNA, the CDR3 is TGTGCCTGGAGTGTAGGGTGGCAGCGGCGAATCTATCGCTACACCTTC. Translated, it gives CAWSVGWQRRIYRYTF. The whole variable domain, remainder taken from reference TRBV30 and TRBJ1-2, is SQTIHQWPATLVQPVGSPLSLECTVEGTSNPNLYWYRQAAGRGLQLLFYSVGIGQISSEVPQNLSASRPQDRQFILSSKKLLLSDSGFYLCAWSVGWQRRIYRYTFGSGTRLTVV.

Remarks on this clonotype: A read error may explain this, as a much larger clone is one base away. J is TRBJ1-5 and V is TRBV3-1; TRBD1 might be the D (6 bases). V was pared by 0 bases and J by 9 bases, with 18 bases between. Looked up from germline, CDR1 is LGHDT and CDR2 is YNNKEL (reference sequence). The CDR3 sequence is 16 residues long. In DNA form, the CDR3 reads TGTGCCAGCAGCCAAGAACGGGACACCCGGGGAAGGCCCCAGCATTTT. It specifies CASSQERDTRGRPQHF.

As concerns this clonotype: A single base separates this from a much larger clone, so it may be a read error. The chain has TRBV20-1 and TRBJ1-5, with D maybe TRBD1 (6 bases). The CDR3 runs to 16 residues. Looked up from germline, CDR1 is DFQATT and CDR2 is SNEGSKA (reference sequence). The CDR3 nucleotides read TGCAGTGCTAGAGATACGGGGGCCCCTGGCAAACAGCCCCAGCATTTT. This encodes CSARDTGAPGKQPQHF.

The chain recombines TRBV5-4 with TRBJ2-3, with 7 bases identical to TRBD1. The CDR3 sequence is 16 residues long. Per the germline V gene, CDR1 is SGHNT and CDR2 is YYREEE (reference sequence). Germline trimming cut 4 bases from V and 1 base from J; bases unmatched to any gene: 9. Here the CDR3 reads CASSTNPTGGTDTQYF. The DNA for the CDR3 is TGTGCCAGCAGCACCAATCCCACAGGGGGCACAGATACGCAGTATTTT.

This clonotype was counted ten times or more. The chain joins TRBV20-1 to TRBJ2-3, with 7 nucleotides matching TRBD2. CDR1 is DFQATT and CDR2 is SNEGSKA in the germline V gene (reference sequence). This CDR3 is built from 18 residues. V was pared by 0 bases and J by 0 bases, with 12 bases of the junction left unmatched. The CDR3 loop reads CSARDLGRARASTDTQYF. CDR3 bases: TGCAGTGCTAGAGATCTTGGGAGGGCGCGTGCTAGCACAGATACGCAGTATTTT.

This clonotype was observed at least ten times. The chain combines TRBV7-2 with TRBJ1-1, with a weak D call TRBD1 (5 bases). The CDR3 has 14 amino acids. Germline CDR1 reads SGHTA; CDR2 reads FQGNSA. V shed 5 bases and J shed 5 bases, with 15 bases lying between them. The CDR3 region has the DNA TGTGCCAGCAGCCTAGAGAGGGGTCAGACTGAAGCTTTCTTT. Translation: CASSLERGQTEAFF.

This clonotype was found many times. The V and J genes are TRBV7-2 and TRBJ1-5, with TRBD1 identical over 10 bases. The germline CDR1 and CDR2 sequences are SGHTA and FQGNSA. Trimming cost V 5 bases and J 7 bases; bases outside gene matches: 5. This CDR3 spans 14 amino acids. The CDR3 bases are TGTGCCAGCAGCGGGACAGGGGTCGGGCAGCCCCAGCATTTT. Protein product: CASSGTGVGQPQHF.

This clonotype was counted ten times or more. The DNA of the CDR3 is TGTGCCAGCAGCTTTAAGTGGAATTCACCCCTCCACTTT. Protein: CASSFKWNSPLHF. The V and J genes are TRBV7-6 and TRBJ1-6, with D uncertain. From germline, CDR1 is SGHVS and CDR2 FNYEAQ. With 3 bases removed from V and 7 bases from J, the gap between germline ends came to 7 bases. This CDR3 comprises 13 residues.

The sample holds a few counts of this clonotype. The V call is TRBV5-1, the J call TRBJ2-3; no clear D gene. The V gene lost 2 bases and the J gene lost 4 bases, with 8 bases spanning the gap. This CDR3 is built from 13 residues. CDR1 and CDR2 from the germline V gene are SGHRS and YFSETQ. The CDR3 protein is CASSFKFADTQYF. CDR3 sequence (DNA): TGCGCCAGCAGCTTTAAGTTTGCAGATACGCAGTATTTT.